The rows below give T cell receptor beta chains drawn from one sample of a study of T cell responses to AZD1222 COVID-19 vaccine. The repertoire was sequenced with immunoSEQ multiplex PCR; TCRdb's copy has only in-frame clones and lacks some. The sample carries about 100,000 clones, more than 75% recorded once. Sequenced here: peripheral blood, sampled on day 0 of MenACWY control vaccination. These receptors all come from an adult in good health. Each CDR3 is given with its conserved first and last residue. The D gene is left open where the match is weak. The size entry is marked missing in some rows and otherwise reads once, few, many or a size class.

J: TRBJ1-2
V: TRBV3-1/TRBV3-2
D: -
size: -
CDR3: CASSQDFRGYGYTF
DNA: TGTGCCAGCAGCCAAGATTTTCGGGGCTATGGCTACACCTTC

J: TRBJ1-5
V: TRBV6-5
D: -
size: -
CDR3: CASALEGNQPQHF
DNA: TGTGCCAGCGCCCTTGAGGGCAATCAGCCCCAGCATTTT

J: TRBJ1-1
V: TRBV7-2
D: -
size: -
CDR3: CASSYMSGNTEAFF
DNA: TGTGCCAGCAGCTACATGAGTGGAAACACTGAAGCTTTCTTT

J: TRBJ1-1
V: TRBV5-1
D: -
size: -
CDR3: CASSLGLGPRQEAFF
DNA: TGCGCCAGCAGCTTGGGGTTGGGGCCCCGCCAGGAAGCTTTCTTT

J: TRBJ1-6
V: TRBV19
D: TRBD1
size: -
CDR3: CASSTQGGDNSPLHF
DNA: TGTGCCAGTAGTACACAGGGGGGCGATAATTCACCCCTCCACTTT

J: TRBJ2-7
V: TRBV10-3
D: -
size: once
CDR3: CAISESNEQYF
DNA: TGTGCCATCAGTGAGTCAAACGAGCAGTACTTC

J: TRBJ2-1
V: TRBV4-1
D: -
size: -
CDR3: CASSPGADYNEQFF
DNA: TGCGCCAGCAGCCCGGGTGCGGACTACAATGAGCAGTTCTTC

J: TRBJ2-3
V: TRBV4-3
D: -
size: few
CDR3: CASSQGSGDGTDTQYF
DNA: TGCGCCAGCAGCCAAGGGTCAGGGGACGGGACAGATACGCAGTATTTT

J: TRBJ1-2
V: TRBV29-1
D: -
size: -
CDR3: CSVRGGNYGYTF
DNA: TGCAGCGTTCGGGGGGGTAACTATGGCTACACCTTC

J: TRBJ1-1
V: TRBV5-8
D: TRBD1
size: -
CDR3: CASRPGGMNTEAFF
DNA: TGTGCCAGCAGGCCAGGGGGCATGAACACTGAAGCTTTCTTT

J: TRBJ2-6
V: TRBV5-4
D: TRBD1
size: few
CDR3: CASSLNRGSWSSGANVLTF
DNA: TGTGCCAGCAGCTTAAACAGGGGAAGTTGGTCCTCTGGGGCCAACGTCCTGACTTTC

J: TRBJ2-3
V: TRBV7-9
D: TRBD2
size: large
CDR3: CASSPMTSGATDTQYF
DNA: TGTGCCAGCAGCCCTATGACTAGCGGGGCCACAGATACGCAGTATTTT

J: TRBJ1-2
V: TRBV29-1
D: TRBD1
size: -
CDR3: CSVSPGQGYGYTF
DNA: TGCAGCGTCTCACCAGGACAGGGATATGGCTACACCTTC

J: TRBJ2-7
V: TRBV29-1
D: -
size: -
CDR3: CSVPLAGREYEQYF
DNA: TGCAGCGTTCCACTCGCGGGCAGGGAATACGAGCAGTACTTC

J: TRBJ1-3
V: TRBV10-3
D: -
size: -
CDR3: CAIGRSQQGTGNTIYF
DNA: TGTGCCATCGGGAGGTCCCAACAGGGAACTGGAAACACCATATATTTT

J: TRBJ1-3
V: TRBV6-2/TRBV6-3
D: TRBD1
size: -
CDR3: CASSYRTTGGFGNTIYF
DNA: TGTGCCAGCAGTTACCGAACTACAGGGGGCTTTGGAAACACCATATATTTT

J: TRBJ2-2
V: TRBV7-2
D: -
size: -
CDR3: CASSRDWNTGELFF
DNA: TGTGCCAGCAGTCGGGACTGGAACACCGGGGAGCTGTTTTTT

J: TRBJ2-3
V: TRBV28
D: TRBD2
size: -
CDR3: CASRRTSGRASTQYF
DNA: TGTGCCAGCAGGCGGACTAGCGGGAGGGCCTCTACGCAGTATTTT

J: TRBJ2-2
V: TRBV19
D: -
size: -
CDR3: CASQWGGGDGELFF
DNA: TGTGCGAGCCAGTGGGGGGGCGGCGACGGGGAGCTGTTTTTT

J: TRBJ2-5
V: TRBV6-5
D: -
size: few
CDR3: CASSHRDTRETQYF
DNA: TGTGCCAGCAGTCACCGGGACACCCGGGAGACCCAGTACTTC

J: TRBJ1-2
V: TRBV6-5
D: -
size: -
CDR3: CASSYPDLYGYTF
DNA: TGTGCCAGCAGTTACCCGGACCTCTATGGCTACACCTTC

J: TRBJ2-3
V: TRBV9
D: -
size: -
CDR3: CASSLGTSTDTQYF
DNA: TGTGCCAGCAGCCTCGGGACTAGCACAGATACGCAGTATTTT

J: TRBJ1-5
V: TRBV6-2/TRBV6-3
D: -
size: -
CDR3: CASSLGSRGQPQHF
DNA: TGTGCCAGCAGTTTGGGATCACGAGGTCAGCCCCAGCATTTT

J: TRBJ2-1
V: TRBV4-3
D: -
size: -
CDR3: CASSPGRGRYNEQFF
DNA: TGCGCCAGCAGCCCGGGTAGGGGCCGGTACAATGAGCAGTTCTTC

J: TRBJ2-7
V: TRBV27
D: TRBD1
size: few
CDR3: CASSSRQGPLYEQYF
DNA: TGTGCCAGCAGTTCCCGACAGGGCCCCCTTTACGAGCAGTACTTC

J: TRBJ1-4
V: TRBV5-6
D: -
size: few
CDR3: CASSSVFGAGDRREKLFF
DNA: -

J: TRBJ1-2
V: TRBV29-1
D: TRBD1
size: -
CDR3: CSVRTGANYGYTF
DNA: TGCAGCGTTCGGACAGGGGCTAACTATGGCTACACCTTC

J: TRBJ2-1
V: TRBV7-8
D: -
size: -
CDR3: CASLGHSSYNEQFF
DNA: TGTGCCAGCCTCGGACACTCATCCTACAATGAGCAGTTCTTC

J: TRBJ1-6
V: TRBV14
D: -
size: -
CDR3: CASSQGGGSSYNSPLHF
DNA: TGTGCCAGCAGCCAAGGCGGGGGGAGCTCCTATAATTCACCCCTCCACTTT

J: TRBJ2-2
V: TRBV5-6
D: -
size: once
CDR3: CAFRGGPKHTDKNTGELFF
DNA: TGTGCCTTCCGTGGGGGACCTAAACACACCGATAAAAACACCGGGGAGCTGTTTTTT

J: TRBJ1-5
V: TRBV10-1
D: TRBD1
size: -
CDR3: CASNPHGTADQPQHF
DNA: TGCGCCAGCAACCCCCACGGGACAGCAGATCAGCCCCAGCATTTT

J: TRBJ1-2
V: TRBV6-5
D: -
size: -
CDR3: CASMSSTGTNYGYTF
DNA: TGTGCCAGCATGTCATCGACAGGTACTAACTATGGCTACACCTTC

J: TRBJ1-1
V: TRBV3-1/TRBV3-2
D: -
size: -
CDR3: CASSQKGGFSGATEAFF
DNA: TGTGCCAGCAGCCAAAAAGGGGGTTTCTCAGGGGCCACTGAAGCTTTCTTT

J: TRBJ2-1
V: TRBV3-1/TRBV3-2
D: -
size: -
CDR3: CASSQDPLGHNEQFF
DNA: TGTGCCAGCAGCCAAGATCCGTTAGGGCACAATGAGCAGTTCTTC

J: TRBJ1-2
V: TRBV14
D: -
size: -
CDR3: CASSLDTNYGYTF
DNA: TGTGCCAGCAGCCTTGACACAAACTATGGCTACACCTTC

J: TRBJ2-3
V: TRBV7-2
D: -
size: -
CDR3: CASSLEGLDTQYF
DNA: TGTGCCAGCAGCTTAGAGGGGCTAGATACGCAGTATTTT

J: TRBJ1-2
V: TRBV7-2
D: TRBD1
size: -
CDR3: CASSLGTGGFQRNYGYTF
DNA: TGTGCCAGCAGCTTAGGGACAGGGGGTTTTCAGCGGAACTATGGCTACACCTTC

J: TRBJ1-1
V: TRBV6-5
D: -
size: -
CDR3: CASSRFRGRTEAFF
DNA: TGTGCCAGCAGTCGTTTCAGGGGCCGGACTGAAGCTTTCTTT

J: TRBJ2-5
V: TRBV5-4
D: -
size: -
CDR3: CASSSWGKETQYF
DNA: TGTGCCAGCAGCTCGTGGGGAAAAGAGACCCAGTACTTC

J: TRBJ2-7
V: TRBV3-1/TRBV3-2
D: TRBD1
size: -
CDR3: CASSQWTGTYEQYF
DNA: TGTGCCAGCAGCCAATGGACAGGGACCTACGAGCAGTACTTC

J: TRBJ2-5
V: TRBV9
D: -
size: -
CDR3: CASSVLVETQYF
DNA: TGTGCCAGCAGCGTATTGGTCGAGACCCAGTACTTC

J: TRBJ2-5
V: TRBV27
D: -
size: -
CDR3: CASSFSGPPRETQYF
DNA: TGTGCCAGCAGTTTCTCCGGACCCCCCAGGGAGACCCAGTACTTC

J: TRBJ2-7
V: TRBV5-8
D: -
size: -
CDR3: CASSFSDSSYEQYF
DNA: TGTGCCAGCAGCTTTTCGGATAGCTCCTACGAGCAGTACTTC

J: TRBJ2-2
V: TRBV6-6
D: -
size: few
CDR3: CASSSHDTGELFF
DNA: TGTGCCAGCAGTTCACATGACACCGGGGAGCTGTTTTTT

J: TRBJ2-7
V: TRBV30
D: TRBD2
size: -
CDR3: CAWSVGTSGPLGQYF
DNA: TGTGCCTGGAGTGTCGGGACTAGCGGGCCCCTGGGGCAGTACTTC

J: TRBJ1-4
V: TRBV4-3
D: -
size: -
CDR3: CASSPEVPGASSATNEKLFF
DNA: TGCGCCAGCAGCCCCGAAGTCCCAGGGGCCTCCTCTGCAACTAATGAAAAACTGTTTTTT

J: TRBJ1-5
V: TRBV19
D: -
size: -
CDR3: CASSIMHGSNQPQHF
DNA: TGTGCCAGTAGTATAATGCACGGTAGCAATCAGCCCCAGCATTTT

J: TRBJ2-1
V: TRBV4-3
D: TRBD2
size: -
CDR3: CASSLRRLSGRLGNEQFF
DNA: TGCGCCAGCAGCCTCCGACGACTTAGCGGGAGGCTGGGGAATGAGCAGTTCTTC

J: TRBJ2-1
V: TRBV5-1
D: -
size: -
CDR3: CASSLVTDSYNEQFF
DNA: TGCGCCAGCAGCTTGGTAACGGACTCCTACAATGAGCAGTTCTTC

J: TRBJ2-7
V: TRBV18
D: -
size: -
CDR3: CASSPQATINYEQYF
DNA: TGTGCCAGCTCACCACAAGCGACCATTAACTACGAGCAGTACTTC

J: TRBJ2-7
V: TRBV5-4
D: TRBD2
size: -
CDR3: CASRGGTSGDEQYF
DNA: TGTGCCAGCAGGGGAGGGACTAGCGGGGACGAGCAGTACTTC

J: TRBJ1-5
V: TRBV2
D: TRBD1
size: -
CDR3: CASSGQGARSNQPQHF
DNA: TGTGCCAGCAGTGGCCAGGGGGCGCGTAGCAATCAGCCCCAGCATTTT

J: TRBJ2-5
V: TRBV19
D: TRBD1
size: -
CDR3: CASNNPGQGYQETQYF
DNA: TGTGCCAGTAACAACCCCGGACAGGGCTACCAAGAGACCCAGTACTTC

J: TRBJ2-2
V: TRBV6-4
D: TRBD1
size: -
CDR3: CASSIQGGTGELFF
DNA: TGTGCCAGCAGCATACAGGGGGGCACCGGGGAGCTGTTTTTT

J: TRBJ2-2
V: TRBV11-2
D: -
size: -
CDR3: CASSLEPAIGELFF
DNA: TGTGCCAGCAGCTTAGAGCCGGCTATCGGGGAGCTGTTTTTT

J: TRBJ2-5
V: TRBV9
D: -
size: -
CDR3: CASSALGETQYF
DNA: TGTGCCAGCAGCGCTTTGGGGGAGACCCAGTACTTC

J: TRBJ2-5
V: TRBV15
D: TRBD2
size: once
CDR3: CATSRVPGGETQYF
DNA: TGTGCCACCAGCAGAGTCCCCGGGGGGGAGACCCAGTACTTC

J: TRBJ1-5
V: TRBV10-3
D: -
size: -
CDR3: CAISDGQPGNQPQHF
DNA: TGTGCCATCAGTGACGGGCAGCCGGGGAATCAGCCCCAGCATTTT

J: TRBJ1-2
V: TRBV5-4
D: TRBD1
size: -
CDR3: CASSAPGQGATSGGYTF
DNA: TGTGCCAGCAGCGCGCCGGGACAGGGGGCCACTTCTGGTGGCTACACCTTC